These T cell receptor beta chains were read from a single sample in a study of shared clonotypes between healthy human individuals. Here immunoSEQ multiplex PCR was the method, and the copy in TCRdb shows in-frame clones only, minus some. The sample has under 850,000 clones; around 93% are singletons. The sample comprised naive CD8+ T cells sorted from blood. These receptors all come from a man under 40 in good health. Each CDR3 is given with its conserved first and last residue. Fields, in order: V gene, clone size, J gene, D gene, CDR3 DNA, CDR3 protein. The D gene is left open where the match is weak. Not all rows give a size; the values are once, few, many and, for expanded clones, a class.

V: TRBV11-2
size: .
J: TRBJ2-7
D: .
DNA: TGTGCCAGCAGCTTAGAGGCGACTGGCTCCTACGAGCAGTACTTC
CDR3: CASSLEATGSYEQYF

V: TRBV27
size: .
J: TRBJ2-7
D: TRBD2
DNA: TGTGCCAGCAGTCCCCCGGGGGGATACGAGCAGTACTTC
CDR3: CASSPPGGYEQYF

V: TRBV2
size: .
J: TRBJ1-5
D: TRBD1
DNA: TGTGCCAGCAGAGGCCGGGACAGGGAGATTGGTTCTTGGCAGCCCCAGCATTTT
CDR3: CASRGRDREIGSWQPQHF

V: TRBV27
size: .
J: TRBJ1-4
D: .
DNA: TGTGCCAGCAGTTCCAATCGGGGGGCGAGGGAAAAACTGTTTTTT
CDR3: CASSSNRGAREKLFF

V: TRBV7-9
size: .
J: TRBJ2-7
D: .
DNA: TGTGCCAGCAGCCTAGGAGGTGGCGAAACCTACGAGCAGTACTTC
CDR3: CASSLGGGETYEQYF

V: TRBV29-1
size: .
J: TRBJ2-7
D: TRBD1
DNA: TGCAGCGTTTCGGGACAGGGAACATCCTACGAGCAGTACTTC
CDR3: CSVSGQGTSYEQYF

V: TRBV9
size: .
J: TRBJ2-2
D: .
DNA: TGTGCCAGCAGCGTAGCAGTGGGGGCGGGCGGGGAGCTGTTTTTT
CDR3: CASSVAVGAGGELFF

V: TRBV6-5
size: .
J: TRBJ2-5
D: .
DNA: TGTGCCAGCAGTAGCCCAGGAGGGGTACCGGAGACCCAGTACTTC
CDR3: CASSSPGGVPETQYF

V: TRBV7-9
size: .
J: TRBJ2-2
D: TRBD2
DNA: TGTGCCAGCAGCTCGACGGCTAGCGGGAGAACCGGGGAGCTGTTTTTT
CDR3: CASSSTASGRTGELFF

V: TRBV5-3
size: .
J: TRBJ2-1
D: .
DNA: TGTGCCAGAAGCCCCCACAAGAAAAGCAATGAGCAGTTCTTC
CDR3: CARSPHKKSNEQFF

V: TRBV5-1
size: .
J: TRBJ1-1
D: .
DNA: TGCGCCAGCAGCTCGGAGGGGGGTTGGAAGACTGAAGCTTTCTTT
CDR3: CASSSEGGWKTEAFF

V: TRBV5-1
size: .
J: TRBJ2-2
D: .
DNA: TGCGCCAGCAGCTTGGTGTCCCCCGGGGAGCTGTTTTTT
CDR3: CASSLVSPGELFF

V: TRBV7-2
size: .
J: TRBJ2-7
D: .
DNA: TGTGCCAGCAGCCTCCGGGCCAGACCGGGAGCGGTTACCTACGAGCAGTACTTC
CDR3: CASSLRARPGAVTYEQYF

V: TRBV4-1
size: .
J: TRBJ1-2
D: TRBD1
DNA: TGCGCCAGCAGCCAAGATGGGACAGCCTTCTATGGCTACACCTTC
CDR3: CASSQDGTAFYGYTF

V: TRBV14
size: .
J: TRBJ2-3
D: .
DNA: TGTGCCAGCAGCCAAGGATGGTCAGTGGGAGGCACAGATACGCAGTATTTT
CDR3: CASSQGWSVGGTDTQYF

V: TRBV15
size: .
J: TRBJ1-5
D: TRBD1
DNA: TGTGCCACCAGCGGTCAGGGACAGCTCAATCAGCCCCAGCATTTT
CDR3: CATSGQGQLNQPQHF

V: TRBV7-7
size: .
J: TRBJ2-5
D: .
DNA: TGTGCCAGCAGTTCCACGGACTCTCAAGAGACCCAGTACTTC
CDR3: CASSSTDSQETQYF

V: TRBV6-1
size: .
J: TRBJ2-3
D: TRBD2
DNA: TGTGCCAGCAGGCACGGGACTAGCGGGACAGATACGCAGTATTTT
CDR3: CASRHGTSGTDTQYF

V: TRBV27
size: .
J: TRBJ2-1
D: TRBD2
DNA: TGTGCCAGCAGATCCAGCGGGAGGGCGGCCACACTTGAGCAGTTCTTC
CDR3: CASRSSGRAATLEQFF

V: TRBV28
size: once
J: TRBJ2-1
D: TRBD2
DNA: TGTGCCAGCAGGAAGCGGGAGGGGTACAATGAGCAGTTCTTC
CDR3: CASRKREGYNEQFF

V: TRBV7-9
size: .
J: TRBJ2-3
D: .
DNA: TGTGCCAGCAGCTTAAGAGGGGCTAGCACAGATACGCAGTATTTT
CDR3: CASSLRGASTDTQYF

V: TRBV28
size: .
J: TRBJ2-7
D: .
DNA: TGTGCCAGCAGTTCCCCTTTAGGGAACGTCTACGAGCAGTACTTC
CDR3: CASSSPLGNVYEQYF

V: TRBV5-6
size: .
J: TRBJ2-3
D: TRBD1
DNA: TGTGCCAGCAGCTCAGGGACAGGGGTGGGAGATACGCAGTATTTT
CDR3: CASSSGTGVGDTQYF

V: TRBV7-3
size: .
J: TRBJ2-1
D: .
DNA: TGTGCCAGCAGCTTAGCAGGGATATACAATGAGCAGTTCTTC
CDR3: CASSLAGIYNEQFF

V: TRBV29-1
size: .
J: TRBJ2-3
D: TRBD2
DNA: TGCAGCGTTGAGTTTGGACTAGCGGGAGTAACAGATACGCAGTATTTT
CDR3: CSVEFGLAGVTDTQYF

V: TRBV11-2
size: .
J: TRBJ2-7
D: TRBD2
DNA: TGTGCCAGCAGCTTCCGGCCGGGACTAGCGGGAGAGGATGAGCAGTACTTC
CDR3: CASSFRPGLAGEDEQYF

V: TRBV7-9
size: once
J: TRBJ2-2
D: .
DNA: TGTGCCAGCAGCTTAGGGCTTTCTGAGAACACCGGGGAGCTGTTTTTT
CDR3: CASSLGLSENTGELFF

V: TRBV4-1
size: .
J: TRBJ2-3
D: TRBD1
DNA: TGCGCCAGCAGCCCCCGACAGGGGGCCCCAGATACGCAGTATTTT
CDR3: CASSPRQGAPDTQYF

V: TRBV6-5
size: .
J: TRBJ2-5
D: TRBD1
DNA: TGTGCCAGCAGTCTGCAGGGGGCCGGAGAGACCCAGTACTTC
CDR3: CASSLQGAGETQYF

V: TRBV7-9
size: .
J: TRBJ2-3
D: TRBD2
DNA: TGTGCCAGCAGCTCCCCAGAGCGGGGATGGCCCAAAGATACGCAGTATTTT
CDR3: CASSSPERGWPKDTQYF

V: TRBV19
size: .
J: TRBJ2-1
D: TRBD2
DNA: TGTGCCAGTCAGCTAGCGGGAGGTCTCAATGAGCAGTTCTTC
CDR3: CASQLAGGLNEQFF

V: TRBV7-6
size: .
J: TRBJ2-3
D: .
DNA: TGTGCCAGCAGCTTAGAGGCTGGCGGTACGCAGTATTTT
CDR3: CASSLEAGGTQYF

V: TRBV27
size: once
J: TRBJ2-2
D: .
DNA: TGTGCCAGCAGTTCCCCCCGACAGACGAACACCGGGGAGCTGTTTTTT
CDR3: CASSSPRQTNTGELFF

V: TRBV27
size: .
J: TRBJ2-3
D: .
DNA: TGTGCCAGCAGTTACAAAGGGGATACGCAGTATTTT
CDR3: CASSYKGDTQYF

V: TRBV12-5
size: once
J: TRBJ1-5
D: .
DNA: TGTGCTAGTGGTGACCCCGAGGACAGCCATAGCAATCAGCCCCAGCATTTT
CDR3: CASGDPEDSHSNQPQHF

V: TRBV28
size: .
J: TRBJ1-5
D: .
DNA: TGTGCCAGCAGTTTTAGCGGGGAGATAAGGAATCAGCCCCAGCATTTT
CDR3: CASSFSGEIRNQPQHF

V: TRBV27
size: once
J: TRBJ2-1
D: .
DNA: TGTGCCAGCCGTGCAGGGTCTAGCTCCTACAATGAGCAGTTCTTC
CDR3: CASRAGSSSYNEQFF

V: TRBV11-2
size: .
J: TRBJ2-1
D: TRBD1
DNA: TGTGCCAGCAGCTCTCCGGGACAGGGTTACAATGAGCAGTTCTTC
CDR3: CASSSPGQGYNEQFF

V: TRBV7-9
size: .
J: TRBJ2-5
D: .
DNA: TGTGCCGGGCAGAGCGAGGCGACGGCGGAGACCCAGTACTTC
CDR3: CAGQSEATAETQYF

V: TRBV5-1
size: once
J: TRBJ1-2
D: TRBD1
DNA: TGCGCCAGCAGCTCGACAGGGGCCGGCTATGGCTACACCTTC
CDR3: CASSSTGAGYGYTF

V: TRBV13
size: .
J: TRBJ2-7
D: .
DNA: TGTGCCAGCAGCCATACAAACCCCTACGAGCAGTACTTC
CDR3: CASSHTNPYEQYF

V: TRBV28
size: .
J: TRBJ2-5
D: .
DNA: TGTGCCAGCAGTCCTGGATCGACGATCCAAGAGACCCAGTACTTC
CDR3: CASSPGSTIQETQYF

V: TRBV10-3
size: .
J: TRBJ2-7
D: .
DNA: TGTGCCATCAGGGGCGACGGGAGCTCCTACGAGCAGTACTTC
CDR3: CAIRGDGSSYEQYF

V: TRBV7-6
size: .
J: TRBJ2-2
D: .
DNA: TGTGCCAGCAGCACCACCCCTGGAGTTCCCGGGGAGCTGTTTTTT
CDR3: CASSTTPGVPGELFF

V: TRBV4-1
size: once
J: TRBJ1-1
D: .
DNA: TGCGCCAGCAGCCTATTTACGCTTAAGGAGGACACTGAAGCTTTCTTT
CDR3: CASSLFTLKEDTEAFF

V: TRBV7-8
size: .
J: TRBJ2-1
D: .
DNA: TGTGCCAGCAGCCTCGGGCCCAGCTCCTACAATGAGCAGTTCTTC
CDR3: CASSLGPSSYNEQFF

V: TRBV5-4
size: .
J: TRBJ2-1
D: TRBD2
DNA: TGTGCCAGCAGCTCCCCCCGGGGGGAGGATCAGTTCTTC
CDR3: CASSSPRGEDQFF

V: TRBV28
size: .
J: TRBJ2-7
D: .
DNA: TGTGCCAGCACCGCCAGGGGGGGCCGGGGCGCCTACGAGCAGTACTTC
CDR3: CASTARGGRGAYEQYF

V: TRBV28
size: .
J: TRBJ2-3
D: .
DNA: TGTGCCAGCAGTTTAACCGGCGCCCTCCCGACCTCCGATACGCAGTATTTT
CDR3: CASSLTGALPTSDTQYF

V: TRBV6-5
size: .
J: TRBJ2-2
D: .
DNA: TGTGCCAGCAGCCTCCGGGACATAAACACCGGGGAGCTGTTTTTT
CDR3: CASSLRDINTGELFF

V: TRBV7-6
size: .
J: TRBJ2-1
D: .
DNA: TGTGCCAGCAGCTTGACTAGTTACAATGAGCAGTTCTTC
CDR3: CASSLTSYNEQFF

V: TRBV7-3
size: .
J: TRBJ2-1
D: .
DNA: TGTGCCAGCAGCTGGGACCAGAGCTCCTACAATGAGCAGTTCTTC
CDR3: CASSWDQSSYNEQFF

V: TRBV4-3
size: .
J: TRBJ2-7
D: .
DNA: TGCGCCAGCAGCCAAGAAAACAGGCCGTACGAGCAGTACTTC
CDR3: CASSQENRPYEQYF

V: TRBV6-1
size: .
J: TRBJ2-5
D: .
DNA: TGTGCCAGCAGTGAAGAAGCAGCCGTGGGGACCCAGTACTTC
CDR3: CASSEEAAVGTQYF

V: TRBV7-9
size: .
J: TRBJ2-1
D: .
DNA: TGTGCCAGCACCCCTAAGGGTCTCGTTGAGCAGTTCTTC
CDR3: CASTPKGLVEQFF

V: TRBV30
size: few
J: TRBJ1-5
D: .
DNA: TGTGCCTGGACGTCGGGGGTCGGAAAGCAGCCCCAGCATTTT
CDR3: CAWTSGVGKQPQHF

V: TRBV2
size: .
J: TRBJ2-7
D: .
DNA: TGTGCCAGCAGTGATAGTCGACAGGCGATCTACGAGCAGTACTTC
CDR3: CASSDSRQAIYEQYF

V: TRBV4-1
size: .
J: TRBJ2-7
D: TRBD2
DNA: TGCGCCAGCAGCCTCTTAGCGGGAGGCTACGAGCAGTACTTC
CDR3: CASSLLAGGYEQYF